Included here is one T cell receptor beta chain sequence, with context. Generated by immunoSEQ multiplex PCR, the TCRdb table keeps only in-frame clones and is missing some. The sample carries about 2.3 million clones, roughly 93% recorded once. The CDR3 runs 15 residues. The junction had 1 base not matched to a gene; V was cut back by 2 bases and J by 0 bases. Germline values: CDR1 SGHRS, CDR2 YFSETQ. The sample originates from a study of shared clonotypes between healthy human individuals. Specimen: naive CD4+ T cells from PBMCs. Documented subset: CD45RA+ positively selected. The origin of this receptor is a man aged 18 to 30 in good health. Some clones in this sample may be carry-over from other donors' samples. The chain recombines TRBV5-1 with TRBJ2-4; 8 bases are a match to TRBD2. The CDR3 nucleotides read TGCGCCAGCAGCTTCCTAGCGGGAGCCAAAAACATTCAGTACTTC. It is translated as CASSFLAGAKNIQYF.